This T cell receptor beta chain was recovered during a study of spatial heterogeneity in lung cancer. The study, taken as a whole, reports: The counts of expanded TCRs, ubiquitous and regional, tracked ubiquitous and regional nonsynonymous mutations, respectively. Tumor mutation counts were tracked by expanded intratumoral alpha and beta TCR counts. About 7.7% of tumor T cells for alpha chains and approximately 13% for beta chains were estimated to be covered.

Every individual TCR cDNA molecule carried its own unique molecular identifier, which allowed correction of PCR and sequencing errors. Using its own MiXCR run on the 5' RACE reads, TCRdb lists one record per CDR3 protein. The data show over 2,000 distinct CDR3 sequences, around 8% seen once. This clonotype is medium-sized by share. Its target is not known. As to time point: sample taken at primary tumor resection. CDR3 length: 16 amino acids. The germline CDR1 and CDR2 sequences are SGHVS and FQNEAQ. Unmatched junction bases numbered 11, after V lost 5 bases and J lost 2 bases. V is TRBV7-8 and J is TRBJ1-1; 7 bases map to TRBD1. Material: lung tumor tissue, obtained at surgery. This receptor was identified in a female donor with early-stage non-small cell lung cancer. CDR3 amino acids: CASSLSARGSNTEAFF. The CDR3 DNA follows: TGTGCCAGCAGCCTCTCCGCCAGGGGGTCAAACACTGAAGCTTTCTTT.